This TCR beta chain was documented in a study of radiotherapy plus CTLA-4 blockade in lung cancer. Study overall: Objective responses arose in over 15% of patients, and 31% experienced disease control.

General study results and limits: Tumor-origin TCR clones grew in blood after radiotherapy plus ipilimumab.

The repertoire was sequenced with immunoSEQ multiplex PCR; TCRdb's copy has only in-frame clones and lacks some. The repertoire includes 81,000 or so clones, about 80% of them detected once, and less than 15% sits in the top ten. The CDR3 spans 19 residues. V lost 3 bases, J lost 2 bases, and 18 bases stayed unmatched. Participants had chemo-refractory metastatic non-small-cell lung cancer and were treated with focal radiation plus ipilimumab CTLA-4 blockade. Details on this clone: What it binds is not known.

Sequenced material: peripheral blood, taken from a patient treated with radiotherapy plus ipilimumab. This sequence originates from a human donor with non-small cell lung cancer that progressed on radiotherapy plus ipilimumab. The rearrangement links TRBV23-1 to TRBJ2-7, with 8 bases aligning to TRBD2. TRBV23-1 is assigned to the ORF class and has an uncertain function. CDR3 sequence: CASSQYGGRGGLITYEQYF. In nucleotides, the CDR3 is TGCGCCAGCAGTCAGTACGGGGGCCGGGGGGGCCTAATTACCTACGAGCAGTACTTC.